This T cell receptor beta chain emerged from a study of T-cell reconstitution after alpha-beta-depleted transplantation in children. Study-wide findings and caveats: T-cell counts and diversity at one year post-transplant came mainly from newly produced T cells.

As regards this clonotype: Its antigen is undetermined.

The CDR3 totals 16 residues. The V gene's germline CDR1 is MDHEN and CDR2 SYDVKM. The V and J ends lost 6 bases and 2 bases, in that order; junction bases with no gene match: 9. TCRbeta library preparation incorporated unique molecular identifiers. TCRdb re-derived calls from the PCR reads in MiXCR, one entry per CDR3 protein. The sample holds around 700,000 distinct CDR3 sequences, about 12% seen once. This chain uses TRBV28 with TRBJ2-3; 9 bases are a match to TRBD1. The receptor was derived from a girl aged 2 to 10 with congenital amegakaryocytic thrombocytopenia, due to receive a stem cell transplant. Sequenced here: PBMCs, sampled before TCRalphabeta/CD19-depleted stem cell transplant. In nucleotides, the CDR3 is TGTGCCAGCAGGGGTCACAGGGGGCCGATCACAGATACGCAGTATTTT. This translates into CASRGHRGPITDTQYF. The full variable domain, completed using reference TRBV28 and TRBJ2-3, is DVKVTQSSRYLVKRTGEKVFLECVQDMDHENMFWYRQDPGLGLRLIYFSYDVKMKEKGDIPEGYSVSREKKERFSLILESASTNQTSMYLCASRGHRGPITDTQYFGPGTRLTVL.